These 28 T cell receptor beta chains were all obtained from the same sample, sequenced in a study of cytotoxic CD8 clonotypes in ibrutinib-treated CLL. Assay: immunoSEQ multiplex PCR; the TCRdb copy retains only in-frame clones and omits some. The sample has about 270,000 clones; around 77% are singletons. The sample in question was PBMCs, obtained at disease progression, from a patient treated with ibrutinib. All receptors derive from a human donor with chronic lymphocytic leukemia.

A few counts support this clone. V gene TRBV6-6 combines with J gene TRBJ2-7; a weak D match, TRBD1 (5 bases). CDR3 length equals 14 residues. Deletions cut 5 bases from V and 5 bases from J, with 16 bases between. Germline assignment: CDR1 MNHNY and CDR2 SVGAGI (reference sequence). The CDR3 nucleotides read TGTGCCAGCAGTCCACCGACAGATAGTGACGAGCAGTACTTC. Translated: CASSPPTDSDEQYF.

In DNA form, the CDR3 reads TGTGCCAGCAGTGAAACCTTCTTGCAGGGTACTAACTATGGCTACACCTTC. This encodes CASSETFLQGTNYGYTF. The chain joins TRBV2 to TRBJ1-2; tentatively, D is TRBD1 (5 bases). The CDR3 extends over 17 amino acids. Trimming took 2 bases from V and 0 from J, leaving 16 bases between them. Germline V gene data show CDR1 as SNHLY and CDR2 as FYNNEI.

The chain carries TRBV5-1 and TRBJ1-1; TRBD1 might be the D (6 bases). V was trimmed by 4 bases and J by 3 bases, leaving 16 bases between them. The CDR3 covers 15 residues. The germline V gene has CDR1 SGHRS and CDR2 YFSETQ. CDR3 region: CASSLLQGRDTEAFF. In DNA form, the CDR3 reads TGCGCCAGCAGCCTGCTACAGGGTAGGGACACTGAAGCTTTCTTT.

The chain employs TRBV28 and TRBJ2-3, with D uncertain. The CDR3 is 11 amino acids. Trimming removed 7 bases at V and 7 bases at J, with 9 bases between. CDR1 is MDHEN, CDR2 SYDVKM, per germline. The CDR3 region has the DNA TGTGCCAGCAATTCAGAATATACGCAGTATTTT. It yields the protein CASNSEYTQYF. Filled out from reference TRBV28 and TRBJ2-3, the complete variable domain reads DVKVTQSSRYLVKRTGEKVFLECVQDMDHENMFWYRQDPGLGLRLIYFSYDVKMKEKGDIPEGYSVSREKKERFSLILESASTNQTSMYLCASNSEYTQYFGPGTRLTVL.

The CDR3 coding sequence is TGTGCCAGCAGTTACCGGCAGGGAGGGAAAAATGAGCAGTTCTTC. Protein: CASSYRQGGKNEQFF. The chain combines TRBV6-5 with TRBJ2-1, with 7 positions matching TRBD2. The germline gives CDR1 MNHEY, CDR2 SVGAGI. The V and J ends lost 2 bases and 7 bases, in that order; junction bases with no gene match: 8. CDR3 length: 15 amino acids.

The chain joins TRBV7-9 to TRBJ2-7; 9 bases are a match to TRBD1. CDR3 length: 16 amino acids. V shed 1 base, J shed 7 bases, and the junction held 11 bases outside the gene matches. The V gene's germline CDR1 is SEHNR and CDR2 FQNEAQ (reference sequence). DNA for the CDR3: TGTGCCAGCAGCTTAGGGGCCCCGGACAGGGGTTGGGAGCAGTACTTC. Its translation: CASSLGAPDRGWEQYF.

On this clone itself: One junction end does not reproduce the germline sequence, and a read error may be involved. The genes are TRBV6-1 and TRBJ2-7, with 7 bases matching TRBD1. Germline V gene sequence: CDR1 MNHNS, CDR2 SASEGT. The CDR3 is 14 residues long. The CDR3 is CAISESGTEYEQYF. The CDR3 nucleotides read TGTGCCATCAGTGAGTCCGGGACAGAATACGAGCAGTACTTC.

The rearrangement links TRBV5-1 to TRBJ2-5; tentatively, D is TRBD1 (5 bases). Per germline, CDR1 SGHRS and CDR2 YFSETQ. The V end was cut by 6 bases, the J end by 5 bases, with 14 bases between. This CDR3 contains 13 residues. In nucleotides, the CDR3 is TGCGCCAGCAAGGACAACTTGGGGGAGACCCAGTACTTC. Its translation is CASKDNLGETQYF.

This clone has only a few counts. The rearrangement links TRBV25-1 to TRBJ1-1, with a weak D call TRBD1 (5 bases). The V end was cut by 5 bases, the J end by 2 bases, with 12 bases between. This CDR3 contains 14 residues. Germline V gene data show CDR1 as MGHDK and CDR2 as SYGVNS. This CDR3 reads CASSLAGINTEAFF. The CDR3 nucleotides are TGTGCCAGCAGTCTTGCAGGGATCAACACTGAAGCTTTCTTT.

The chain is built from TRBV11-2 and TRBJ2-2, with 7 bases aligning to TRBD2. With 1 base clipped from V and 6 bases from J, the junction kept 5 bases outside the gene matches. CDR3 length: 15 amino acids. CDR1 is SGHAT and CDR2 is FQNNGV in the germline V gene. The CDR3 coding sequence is TGTGCCAGCAGCTTAGGAGGGCTAGCGGCCGGGGAGCTGTTTTTT. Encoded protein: CASSLGGLAAGELFF.

As DNA, the CDR3 is TGTGCCAGCAGTGAAGCACGGGGGGCCTCCTACGAGCAGTACTTC. It codes for CASSEARGASYEQYF. This rearrangement joins TRBV6-1 to TRBJ2-7, with D maybe TRBD2 (7 bases). Trimming removed 0 bases from V and 0 bases from J, with 9 bases in between. Germline loops: CDR1 MNHNS, CDR2 SASEGT. This CDR3 comprises 15 residues.

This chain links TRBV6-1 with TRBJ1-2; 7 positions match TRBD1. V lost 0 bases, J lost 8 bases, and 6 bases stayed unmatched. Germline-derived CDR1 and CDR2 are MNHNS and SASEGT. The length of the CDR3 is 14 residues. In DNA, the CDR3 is TGTGCCAGCAGTGAAGCCTGGACAGGAAGAGGCTACACCTTC. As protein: CASSEAWTGRGYTF.

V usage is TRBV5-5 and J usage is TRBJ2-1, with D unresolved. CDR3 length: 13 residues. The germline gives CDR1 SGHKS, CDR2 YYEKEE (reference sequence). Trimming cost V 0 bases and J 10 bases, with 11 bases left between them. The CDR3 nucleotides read TGTGCCAGCAGCTTGGTCAGCGTTGGGGAGCAGTTCTTC. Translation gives CASSLVSVGEQFF. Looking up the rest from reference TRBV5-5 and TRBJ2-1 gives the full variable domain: DAGVTQSPTHLIKTRGQQVTLRCSPISGHKSVSWYQQVLGQGPQFIFQYYEKEERGRGNFPDRFSARQFPNYSSELNVNALLLGDSALYLCASSLVSVGEQFFGPGTRLTVL.

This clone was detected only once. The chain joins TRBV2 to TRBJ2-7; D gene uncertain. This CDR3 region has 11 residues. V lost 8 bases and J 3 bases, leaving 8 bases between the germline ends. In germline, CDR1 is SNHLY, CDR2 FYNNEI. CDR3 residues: CASQSSYEQYF. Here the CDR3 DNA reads TGTGCCAGCCAAAGCAGCTACGAGCAGTACTTC.

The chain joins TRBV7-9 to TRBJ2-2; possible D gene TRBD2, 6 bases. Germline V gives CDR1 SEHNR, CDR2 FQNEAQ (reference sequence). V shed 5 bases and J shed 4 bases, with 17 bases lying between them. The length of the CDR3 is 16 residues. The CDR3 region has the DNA TGTGCCAGCAGCATACGCGGGGTACAGACCACCGGGGAGCTGTTTTTT. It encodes CASSIRGVQTTGELFF.

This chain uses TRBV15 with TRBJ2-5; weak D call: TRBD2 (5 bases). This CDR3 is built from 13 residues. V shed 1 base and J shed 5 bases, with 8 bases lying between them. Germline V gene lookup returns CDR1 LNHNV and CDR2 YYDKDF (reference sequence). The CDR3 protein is CATSRVGSETQYF. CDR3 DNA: TGTGCCACCAGCAGAGTAGGGAGCGAGACCCAGTACTTC.

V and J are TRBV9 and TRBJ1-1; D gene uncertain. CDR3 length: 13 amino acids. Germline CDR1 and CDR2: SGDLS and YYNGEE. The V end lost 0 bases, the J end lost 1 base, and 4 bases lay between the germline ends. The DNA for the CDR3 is TGTGCCAGCAGCGTAGATTGGAACACTGAAGCTTTCTTT. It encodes CASSVDWNTEAFF.

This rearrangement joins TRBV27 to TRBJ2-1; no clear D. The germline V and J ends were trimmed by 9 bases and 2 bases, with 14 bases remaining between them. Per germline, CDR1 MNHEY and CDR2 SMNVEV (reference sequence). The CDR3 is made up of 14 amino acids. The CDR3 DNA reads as TGTGCCAGTCCGGCGCCTGATGCCTACAATGAGCAGTTCTTC. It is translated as CASPAPDAYNEQFF.

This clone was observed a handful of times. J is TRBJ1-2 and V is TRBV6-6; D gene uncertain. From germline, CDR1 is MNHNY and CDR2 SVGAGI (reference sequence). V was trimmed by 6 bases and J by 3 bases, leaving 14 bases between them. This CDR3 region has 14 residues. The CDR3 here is CASSTQRSDYGYTF. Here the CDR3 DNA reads TGTGCCAGCAGCACACAGCGTTCAGACTATGGCTACACCTTC.

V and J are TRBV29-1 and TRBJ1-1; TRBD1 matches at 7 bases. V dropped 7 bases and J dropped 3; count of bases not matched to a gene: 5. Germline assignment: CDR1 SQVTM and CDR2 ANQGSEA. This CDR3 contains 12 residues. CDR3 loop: CSARQGDTEAFF. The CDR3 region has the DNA TGCAGCGCCCGACAGGGTGACACTGAAGCTTTCTTT. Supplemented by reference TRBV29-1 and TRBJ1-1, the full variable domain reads SAVISQKPSRDICQRGTSLTIQCQVDSQVTMMFWYRQQPGQSLTLIATANQGSEATYESGFVIDKFPISRPNLTFSTLTVSNMSPEDSSIYLCSARQGDTEAFFGQGTRLTVV.

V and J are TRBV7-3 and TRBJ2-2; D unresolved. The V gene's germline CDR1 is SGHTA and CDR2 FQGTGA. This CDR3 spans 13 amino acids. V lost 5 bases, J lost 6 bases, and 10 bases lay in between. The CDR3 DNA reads TGTGCCAGCAGCCCCGTGGGTCCCGGGGAGCTGTTTTTT. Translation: CASSPVGPGELFF.

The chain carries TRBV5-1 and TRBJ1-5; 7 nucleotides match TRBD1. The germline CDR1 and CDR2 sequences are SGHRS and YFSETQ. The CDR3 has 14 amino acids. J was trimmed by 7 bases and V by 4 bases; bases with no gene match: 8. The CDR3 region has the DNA TGCGCCAGCAGCCTTGGACAGGCCAACCAGCCCCAGCATTTT. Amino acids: CASSLGQANQPQHF.

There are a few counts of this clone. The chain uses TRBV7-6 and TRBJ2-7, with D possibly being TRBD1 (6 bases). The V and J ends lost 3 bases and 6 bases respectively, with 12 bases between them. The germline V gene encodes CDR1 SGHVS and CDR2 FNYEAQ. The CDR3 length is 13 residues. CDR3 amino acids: CASSFRRTAEQYF. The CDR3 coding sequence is TGTGCCAGCAGCTTCAGAAGGACAGCCGAGCAGTACTTC.

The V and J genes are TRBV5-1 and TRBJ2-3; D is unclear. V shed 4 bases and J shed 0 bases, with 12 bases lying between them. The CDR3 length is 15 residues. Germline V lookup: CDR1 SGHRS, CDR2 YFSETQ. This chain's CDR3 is CASSHSMTSTDTQYF. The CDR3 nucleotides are TGCGCCAGCAGCCACTCGATGACTAGCACAGATACGCAGTATTTT.

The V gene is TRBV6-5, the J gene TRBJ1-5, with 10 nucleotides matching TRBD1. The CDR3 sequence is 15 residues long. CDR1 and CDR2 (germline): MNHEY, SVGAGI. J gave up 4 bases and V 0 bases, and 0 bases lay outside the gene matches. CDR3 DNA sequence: TGTGCCAGCAGTTACTCGGGACAGGGGAATCAGCCCCAGCATTTT. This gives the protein CASSYSGQGNQPQHF.

The CDR3 region is CASSPTGRDTGELFF. The CDR3 DNA reads TGTGCCAGCAGCCCCACAGGGAGGGACACCGGGGAGCTGTTTTTT. The rearrangement uses TRBV7-6 and TRBJ2-2; D is perhaps TRBD2 (7 bases). CDR1 and CDR2 from the germline V gene are SGHVS and FNYEAQ. The length of the CDR3 is 15 residues. The V end was cut by 5 bases, the J end by 3 bases, with 13 bases between.

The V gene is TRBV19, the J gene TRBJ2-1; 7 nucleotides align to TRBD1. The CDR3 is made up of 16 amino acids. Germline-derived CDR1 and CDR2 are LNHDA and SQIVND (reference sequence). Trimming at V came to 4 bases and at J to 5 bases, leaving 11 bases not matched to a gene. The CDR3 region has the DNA TGTGCCAGTAGTACCCAGACAGGGAATGCCGACAATGAGCAGTTCTTC. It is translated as CASSTQTGNADNEQFF.

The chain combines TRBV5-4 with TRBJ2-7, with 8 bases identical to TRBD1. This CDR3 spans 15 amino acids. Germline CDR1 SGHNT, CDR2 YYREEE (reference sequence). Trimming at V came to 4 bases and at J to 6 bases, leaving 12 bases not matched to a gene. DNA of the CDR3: TGTGCCAGCAGCGCCACAGGGGGAATGGCCGGCGAGCAGTACTTC. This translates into CASSATGGMAGEQYF.